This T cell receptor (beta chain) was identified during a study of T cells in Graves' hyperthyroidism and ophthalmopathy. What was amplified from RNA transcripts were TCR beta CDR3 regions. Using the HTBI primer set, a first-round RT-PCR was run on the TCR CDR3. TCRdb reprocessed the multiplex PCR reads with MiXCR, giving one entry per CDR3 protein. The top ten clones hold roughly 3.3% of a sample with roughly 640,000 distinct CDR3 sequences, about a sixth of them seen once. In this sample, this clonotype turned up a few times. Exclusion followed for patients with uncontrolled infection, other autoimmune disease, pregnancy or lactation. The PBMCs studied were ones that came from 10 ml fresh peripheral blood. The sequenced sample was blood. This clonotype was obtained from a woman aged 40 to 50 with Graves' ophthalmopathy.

CDR3 nucleotides: TGTGCCAGCGGTGGAGGCTGGTCCTACGAGCAGTACTTC. It is translated as CASGGGWSYEQYF. This chain connects TRBV6-1 to TRBJ2-7, with D tentatively TRBD2 (5 bases). Deletions cut 8 bases from V and 1 base from J, with 12 bases between. Germline assignment: CDR1 MNHNS and CDR2 SASEGT. The CDR3 runs 13 residues.